This T cell receptor (beta chain) was identified in a study of cytomegalovirus exposure and HLA in healthy donors. Details on this clone: Its specificity is not known.

Study-level points and caveats: Serostatus for CMV was the only available immune exposure information.

It was with 60 Vbeta and 13 Jbeta primers that the PCR ran. The table came from immunoSEQ multiplex PCR; TCRdb's copy has only in-frame clones and leaves some out. This sample has some 170,000 clones, with about three quarters found just once. CDR1 and CDR2 from the germline V gene are MDHEN and SYDVKM. The CDR3 has 15 residues. The V and J ends lost 6 bases and 3 bases, in that order; junction bases with no gene match: 8. What was sequenced was PBMCs. The chain couples TRBV28 to TRBJ1-5; 7 bases align to TRBD1. The sequence was collected from a man in his forties in good health and CMV-seropositive. CDR3 nucleotides: TGTGCCAGCAGATATAGAGGGGGCGACAATCAGCCCCAGCATTTT. Translation gives CASRYRGGDNQPQHF.